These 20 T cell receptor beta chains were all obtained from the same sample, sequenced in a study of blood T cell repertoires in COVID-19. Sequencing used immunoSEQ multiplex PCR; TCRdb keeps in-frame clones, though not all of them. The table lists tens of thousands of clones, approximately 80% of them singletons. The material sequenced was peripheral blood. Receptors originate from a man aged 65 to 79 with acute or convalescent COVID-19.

The CDR3 region is CASSQLAGGGRADTQYF. In nucleotides, the CDR3 is TGTGCCAGCAGCCAACTAGCGGGGGGGGGCCGGGCTGATACGCAGTATTTT. V is TRBV4-2 and J is TRBJ2-3; 12 bases match TRBD2. CDR3 length: 17 amino acids. V lost 2 bases, J lost 6 bases, and 9 bases stayed unmatched. Germline V gene data show CDR1 as LGHNA and CDR2 as YNFKEQ.

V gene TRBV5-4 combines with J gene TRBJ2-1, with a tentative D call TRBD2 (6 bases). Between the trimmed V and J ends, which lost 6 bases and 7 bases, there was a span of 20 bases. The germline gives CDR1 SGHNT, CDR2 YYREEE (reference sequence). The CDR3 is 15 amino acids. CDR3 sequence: CASTPGGALGNEQFF. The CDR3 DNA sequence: TGTGCCAGCACCCCAGGCGGGGCGCTCGGGAATGAGCAGTTCTTC.

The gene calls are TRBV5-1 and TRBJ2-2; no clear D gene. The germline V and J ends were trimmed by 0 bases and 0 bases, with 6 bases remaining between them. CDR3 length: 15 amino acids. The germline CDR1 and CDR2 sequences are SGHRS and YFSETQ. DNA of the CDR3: TGCGCCAGCAGCTTGGACAGCCCGAACACCGGGGAGCTGTTTTTT. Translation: CASSLDSPNTGELFF.

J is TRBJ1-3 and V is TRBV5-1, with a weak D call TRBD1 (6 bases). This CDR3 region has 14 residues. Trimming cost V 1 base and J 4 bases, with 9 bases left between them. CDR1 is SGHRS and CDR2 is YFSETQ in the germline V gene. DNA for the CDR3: TGCGCCAGCAGCTTGATCAGGGGAGGAAACACCATATATTTT. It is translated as CASSLIRGGNTIYF. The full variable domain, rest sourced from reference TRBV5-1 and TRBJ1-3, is KAGVTQTPRYLIKTRGQQVTLSCSPISGHRSVSWYQQTPGQGLQFLFEYFSETQRNKGNFPGRFSGRQFSNSRSEMNVSTLELGDSALYLCASSLIRGGNTIYFGEGSWLTVV.

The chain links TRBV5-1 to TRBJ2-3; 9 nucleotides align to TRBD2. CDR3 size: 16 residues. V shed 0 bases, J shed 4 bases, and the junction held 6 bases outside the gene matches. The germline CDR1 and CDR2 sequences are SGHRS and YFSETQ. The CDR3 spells CASSLAAGGGADTQYF. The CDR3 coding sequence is TGCGCCAGCAGCTTGGCAGCAGGCGGGGGGGCAGATACGCAGTATTTT.

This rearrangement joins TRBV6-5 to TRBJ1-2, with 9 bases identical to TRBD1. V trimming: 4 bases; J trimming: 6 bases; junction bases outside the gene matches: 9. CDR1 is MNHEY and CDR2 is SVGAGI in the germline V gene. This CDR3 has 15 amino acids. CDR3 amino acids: CASSLTRQGGNGYTF. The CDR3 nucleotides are TGTGCCAGCAGTTTGACCCGACAGGGGGGCAATGGCTACACCTTC.

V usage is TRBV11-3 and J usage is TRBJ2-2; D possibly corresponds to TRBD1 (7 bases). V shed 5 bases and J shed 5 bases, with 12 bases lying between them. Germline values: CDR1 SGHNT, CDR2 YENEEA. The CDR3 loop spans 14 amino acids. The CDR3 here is CASSRGTVTGELFF. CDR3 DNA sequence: TGTGCCAGCAGCCGCGGGACAGTTACCGGGGAGCTGTTTTTT.

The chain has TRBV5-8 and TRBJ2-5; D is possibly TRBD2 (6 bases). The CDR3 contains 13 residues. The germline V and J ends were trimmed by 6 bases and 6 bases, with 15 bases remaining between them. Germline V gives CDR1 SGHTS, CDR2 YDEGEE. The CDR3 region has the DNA TGTGCCAGCACCCCTCTTGGGAGGAAGACCCAGTACTTC. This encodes CASTPLGRKTQYF. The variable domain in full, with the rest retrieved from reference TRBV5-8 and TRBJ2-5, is EAGVTQSPTHLIKTRGQQATLRCSPISGHTSVYWYQQALGLGLQFLLWYDEGEERNRGNFPPRFSGRQFPNYSSELNVNALELEDSALYLCASTPLGRKTQYFGPGTRLLVL.

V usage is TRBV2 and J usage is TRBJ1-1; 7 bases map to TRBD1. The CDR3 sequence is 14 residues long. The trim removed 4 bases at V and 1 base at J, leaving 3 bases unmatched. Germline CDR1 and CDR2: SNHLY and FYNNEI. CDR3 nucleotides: TGTGCCAGCAGTGGACAGGGTGGGAACACTGAAGCTTTCTTT. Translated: CASSGQGGNTEAFF.

The CDR3 region is CASSVTSGGVDTQYF. In DNA, the CDR3 is TGTGCCAGCAGCGTTACTAGCGGGGGTGTAGATACGCAGTATTTT. V gene TRBV7-9 combines with J gene TRBJ2-3, with 11 bases identical to TRBD2. J gave up 5 bases and V 5 bases, and 6 bases lay outside the gene matches. This CDR3 spans 15 amino acids. Germline V lookup: CDR1 SEHNR, CDR2 FQNEAQ (reference sequence).

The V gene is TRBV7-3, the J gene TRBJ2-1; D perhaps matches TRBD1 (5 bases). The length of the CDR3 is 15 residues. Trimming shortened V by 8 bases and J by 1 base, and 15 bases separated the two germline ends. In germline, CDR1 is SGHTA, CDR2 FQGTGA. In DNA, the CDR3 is TGTGCCAGCCTCAAAGGGGCCCTATCCTACAATGAGCAGTTCTTC. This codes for CASLKGALSYNEQFF.

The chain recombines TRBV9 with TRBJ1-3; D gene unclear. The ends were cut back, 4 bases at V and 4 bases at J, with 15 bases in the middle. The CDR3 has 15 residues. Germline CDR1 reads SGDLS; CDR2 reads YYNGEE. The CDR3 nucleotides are TGTGCCAGCAGCTCCTTCGGGAGTCCAGGAAACACCATATATTTT. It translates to CASSSFGSPGNTIYF.

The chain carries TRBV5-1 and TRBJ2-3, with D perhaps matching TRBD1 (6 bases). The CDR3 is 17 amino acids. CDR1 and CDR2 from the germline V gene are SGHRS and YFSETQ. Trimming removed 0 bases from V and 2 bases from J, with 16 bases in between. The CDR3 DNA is TGCGCCAGCAGCTTGGTGTCTTCAGGGGATAACACAGATACGCAGTATTTT. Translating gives CASSLVSSGDNTDTQYF.

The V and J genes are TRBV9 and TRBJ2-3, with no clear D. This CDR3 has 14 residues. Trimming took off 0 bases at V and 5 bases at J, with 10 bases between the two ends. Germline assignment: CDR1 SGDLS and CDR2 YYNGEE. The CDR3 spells CASSVVSPEDTQYF. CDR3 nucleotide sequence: TGTGCCAGCAGCGTAGTTAGCCCAGAAGATACGCAGTATTTT. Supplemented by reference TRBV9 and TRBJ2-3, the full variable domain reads DSGVTQTPKHLITATGQRVTLRCSPRSGDLSVYWYQQSLDQGLQFLIQYYNGEERAKGNILERFSAQQFPDLHSELNLSSLELGDSALYFCASSVVSPEDTQYFGPGTRLTVL.

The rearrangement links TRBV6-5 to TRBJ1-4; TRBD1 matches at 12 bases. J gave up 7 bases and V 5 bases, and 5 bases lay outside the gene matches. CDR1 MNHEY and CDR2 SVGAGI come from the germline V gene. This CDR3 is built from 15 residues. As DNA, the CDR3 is TGTGCCAGCAGTAACTGGGACAGGGGGCTTGAAAAACTGTTTTTT. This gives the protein CASSNWDRGLEKLFF.

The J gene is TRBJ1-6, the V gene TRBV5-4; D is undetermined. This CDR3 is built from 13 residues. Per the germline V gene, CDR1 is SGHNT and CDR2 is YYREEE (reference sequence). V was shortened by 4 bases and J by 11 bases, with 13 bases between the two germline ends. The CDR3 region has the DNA TGTGCCAGCAGCATACTTAATGGGCCACCCCTCCACTTT. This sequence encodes CASSILNGPPLHF.

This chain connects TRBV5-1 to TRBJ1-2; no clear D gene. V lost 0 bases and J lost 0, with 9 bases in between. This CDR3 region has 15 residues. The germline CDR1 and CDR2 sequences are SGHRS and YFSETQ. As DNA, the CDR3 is TGCGCCAGCAGCTTGGCCCGCGGGTCTAACTATGGCTACACCTTC. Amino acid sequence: CASSLARGSNYGYTF.

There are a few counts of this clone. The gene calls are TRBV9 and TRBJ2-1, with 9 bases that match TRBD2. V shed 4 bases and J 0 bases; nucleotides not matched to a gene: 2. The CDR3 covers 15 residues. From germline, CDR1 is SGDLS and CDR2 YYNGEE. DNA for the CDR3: TGTGCCAGCAGCCTTAGCGGGGGCTCCTACAATGAGCAGTTCTTC. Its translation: CASSLSGGSYNEQFF.

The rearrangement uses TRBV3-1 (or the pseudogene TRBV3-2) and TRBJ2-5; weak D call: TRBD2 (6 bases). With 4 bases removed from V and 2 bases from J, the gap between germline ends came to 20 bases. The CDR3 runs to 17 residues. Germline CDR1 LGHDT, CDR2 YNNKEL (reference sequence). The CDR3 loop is CASSPGGGLRGQETQYF. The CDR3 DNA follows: TGTGCCAGCAGCCCCGGTGGGGGACTGAGGGGACAAGAGACCCAGTACTTC.

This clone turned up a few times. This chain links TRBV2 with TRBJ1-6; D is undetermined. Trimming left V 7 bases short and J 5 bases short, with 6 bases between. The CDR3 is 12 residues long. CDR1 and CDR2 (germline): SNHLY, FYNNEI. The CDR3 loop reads CASTTDNSPLHF. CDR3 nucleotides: TGTGCCAGCACAACAGATAATTCACCCCTCCACTTT.